A selection of T cell receptor beta chains follows, all from one sample in a study of T cell responses to AZD1222 COVID-19 vaccine. Some clones are missing from TCRdb's copy, which holds only in-frame ones; the method was immunoSEQ multiplex PCR. This sample has 65,000 to 85,000 clones; 80% to 90% occur once, and the top ten carry 8% to 13%. This sample comprised peripheral blood, obtained 28 days after the second AZD1222 dose. The source is an adult who received the AZD1222 COVID-19 vaccine. CDR3s include the opening cysteine and the closing phenylalanine or tryptophan. The D gene is left open where the match is weak. Clone sizes are given selectively: once, few, many, or a class where the clone is expanded.

clone size	J gene	V gene	D gene	CDR3 DNA	CDR3 protein
.	TRBJ1-1	TRBV2	.	TGTGCCAGCAGTGAAGACGGGGTGACTGAAGCTTTCTTT	CASSEDGVTEAFF
.	TRBJ2-5	TRBV6-5	TRBD1	TGTGCCAGCAGAGACAGGGGGCGGGAGACCCAGTACTTC	CASRDRGRETQYF
.	TRBJ1-1	TRBV28	TRBD1	TGTGCCAGCCCAGGACAGGGGGCATGGGACACTGAAGCTTTCTTT	CASPGQGAWDTEAFF
.	TRBJ1-4	TRBV2	TRBD1	TGTGCCAGCAGTAGTGGGACAGGGGTGAGAAAACTGTTTTTT	CASSSGTGVRKLFF
.	TRBJ1-1	TRBV11-2	.	TGTGCCAGCAGCTTCCGAGCCTTTAACAAGAGCCCTTTCTTT	CASSFRAFNKSPFF
.	TRBJ1-5	TRBV2	.	TGTGCCAGCACCGAAAGAGTCAGCAATCAGCCCCAGCATTTT	CASTERVSNQPQHF
.	TRBJ2-7	TRBV2	TRBD1	TGTGCCAGCAGTGTAGGGGGCGCGACCTACGAGCAGTACTTC	CASSVGGATYEQYF
.	TRBJ2-5	TRBV7-9	TRBD2	TGTGCCAGCAGCCCTACCCTCGGGAGGTTACAAGAGACCCAGTACTTC	CASSPTLGRLQETQYF
once	TRBJ2-2	TRBV9	.	TGTGCCAGCAGCGTAGCAATAGGTGCGGGGGAGCTGTTTTTT	CASSVAIGAGELFF
once	TRBJ1-6	TRBV6-5	.	TGTGCCAGCAGTTTCAGGGAGGCCTATAATTCACCCCTCCACTTT	CASSFREAYNSPLHF
.	TRBJ1-3	TRBV5-1	.	TGCGCCAGTCAGGACTCTGGAAACACCATATATTTT	CASQDSGNTIYF
.	TRBJ1-2	TRBV20-1	.	TGCAGTGCTAGGGACCGGGGCGACCTCTTC	CSARDRGDLF
.	TRBJ2-3	TRBV11-3	.	TGTGCCAGCAGCCAAGGAGGATGGAGCCTTGACACAGATACGCAGTATTTT	CASSQGGWSLDTDTQYF
once	TRBJ2-2	TRBV4-1	TRBD2	TGCGCCAGCAGCCAAGAGGGACTAGCGGGGGGCGGGAACACCGGGGAGCTGTTTTTT	CASSQEGLAGGGNTGELFF
.	TRBJ2-7	TRBV29-1	TRBD2	TGCAGCGTTGTGTGGGCTAGCGGGGGGAAATACGAGCAGTACTTC	CSVVWASGGKYEQYF
.	TRBJ1-1	TRBV7-2	.	TGTGCCAGCAGCCGCCGGGTGAACACTGAAGCTTTCTTT	CASSRRVNTEAFF
once	TRBJ2-7	TRBV5-8	TRBD1	TGTGCCAGCAGCCGACAGGGCGGTGACTACGAGCAGTACTTC	CASSRQGGDYEQYF
.	TRBJ1-2	TRBV18	.	TGTGCCAGCTCACCACTTGCGACAGGACTAAACTATGGCTACACCTTC	CASSPLATGLNYGYTF
.	TRBJ2-3	TRBV3-1/TRBV3-2	TRBD2	TGTGCCAGCAGCCCGACGGAGGCCTCGGGAGGCGGTACGCAGTATTTT	CASSPTEASGGGTQYF
.	TRBJ2-1	TRBV30	TRBD2	TGTGCCTGGAGTATCGGGCTAGCGGGAGCAGAGCAGTTCTTC	CAWSIGLAGAEQFF
.	TRBJ1-2	TRBV28	.	TGTGCCAGCAGTTTATTTTTCTTGGCCCGGGAGGATGGCTACACCTTC	CASSLFFLAREDGYTF
.	TRBJ1-2	TRBV5-1	.	TGCGCCAGCAGCTTGGGGACAGATTCCTATGGCTACACCTTC	CASSLGTDSYGYTF
.	TRBJ1-1	TRBV3-1/TRBV3-2	.	TGTGCCAGCAGCGGGACGGCGGGCACTGAAGCTTTCTTT	CASSGTAGTEAFF
few	TRBJ1-2	TRBV6-5	.	TGTGCCAGCCGGGACTCCCTCTATGGCTACACCTTC	CASRDSLYGYTF
.	TRBJ2-1	TRBV2	TRBD1	TGTGCCAGCAGTGATTGGGACAGTTCCTACAATGAGCAGTTCTTC	CASSDWDSSYNEQFF
.	TRBJ2-2	TRBV11-3	.	TGTGCCAGCAGCCCCGGGACCCTCAACGGGGAGCTGTTTTTT	CASSPGTLNGELFF
.	TRBJ1-1	TRBV6-5	TRBD1	TGTGCCAGCAGCCCCGGGACAGGGGCGAGTGGAGCTTTCTTT	CASSPGTGASGAFF
once	TRBJ2-2	TRBV30	TRBD2	TGTGCCTGGAGTGCCGGGAGGGCCGGGGAGCTGTTTTTT	CAWSAGRAGELFF
.	TRBJ1-3	TRBV11-2	TRBD1	TGTGCCAGCAGCTTAGATACCCCCGGGACAGGGAATAGAAACACCATATATTTT	CASSLDTPGTGNRNTIYF
.	TRBJ2-3	TRBV18	TRBD1	TGTGCCAGCTCACCCAGGGGGCTAGATACGCAGTATTTT	CASSPRGLDTQYF
.	TRBJ1-5	TRBV28	TRBD1	TGTGCCAGCAGTTTAGGAGGGGGCGAGGGGTATAATCCCCAGCATTTT	CASSLGGGEGYNPQHF
.	TRBJ2-1	TRBV12-3/TRBV12-4	.	TGTGCCAGCAGAACGGCCGGGACATCTGAGCAGTTCTTC	CASRTAGTSEQFF
.	TRBJ1-1	TRBV11-2	.	TGTGCCAGCAGCTCGATAACACAGGACCTTGAAGCTTTCTTT	CASSSITQDLEAFF
.	TRBJ2-2	TRBV9	.	TGTGCCAGCAGCGTAGAGGAAGGACGAATTGCGAACACCGGGGAGCTGTTTTTT	CASSVEEGRIANTGELFF
.	TRBJ2-2	TRBV2	.	TGTGCCAGCAGTGAATTAAGGACAGACTACACCGGGGAGCTGTTTTTT	CASSELRTDYTGELFF
.	TRBJ2-7	TRBV7-9	.	TGTGCCAGCAGCTTAGCTGGGGCAGGTTGGCCCTACGAGCAGTACTTC	CASSLAGAGWPYEQYF
.	TRBJ2-1	TRBV19	TRBD2	TGTGCCAGTACCCCTGGGTTAGCGGGGGCCAAAATCCACAATGAGCAGTTCTTC	CASTPGLAGAKIHNEQFF
.	TRBJ1-3	TRBV7-6	.	TGTGCCAGCAGCCCGTCAGCATCTCGGGGGAACACCATATATTTT	CASSPSASRGNTIYF
.	TRBJ2-1	TRBV11-2	.	TGTGCCAGCAGCATGGGGGCTAGTTACGGCAATGAGCAGTTCTTC	CASSMGASYGNEQFF
.	TRBJ2-1	TRBV4-2	TRBD2	TGTGCCAGCAGCCTAACGAGCGGGGGGGCGAATGAGCAGTTCTTC	CASSLTSGGANEQFF
.	TRBJ2-7	TRBV4-1	.	TGCGCCAGCAGCCAAGAAGACAGGTTCGCTTGGGAGCAGTACTTC	CASSQEDRFAWEQYF
.	TRBJ1-2	TRBV2	TRBD1	TGTGCCAGCAGCCCGGGACAGGAGGTTTATGGCTACACCTTC	CASSPGQEVYGYTF
.	TRBJ2-3	TRBV11-2	.	TGTGCCAGCAGCTTAGATGTCGATAACACAGATACGCAGTATTTT	CASSLDVDNTDTQYF
.	TRBJ2-7	TRBV28	.	TGTGCCAGCAGTTTCGGGCAGCTCAACGAGCAGTACTTC	CASSFGQLNEQYF
.	TRBJ1-2	TRBV7-8	TRBD1	TGTGCCAGCGGACAGGGGGTAAACTATGGCTACACCTTC	CASGQGVNYGYTF
.	TRBJ2-1	TRBV10-3	TRBD2	TGTGCCATCAGTGACACGAGCGGGGTTCTCTACAATGAGCAGTTCTTC	CAISDTSGVLYNEQFF
once	TRBJ2-5	TRBV27	.	TGTGCCAGCAGTTTATCTAGGGGTCGGGAGACCCAGTACTTC	CASSLSRGRETQYF
.	TRBJ2-3	TRBV24-1	TRBD2	TGTGCCACCAGTGAGCCGAAAGCTAGCGGGGAAAGAGGTACGCAGTATTTT	CATSEPKASGERGTQYF
.	TRBJ1-2	TRBV19	.	TGTGCCAGTAGTACGACGGACAGTACTTCCTATGGCTACACCTTC	CASSTTDSTSYGYTF
.	TRBJ2-7	TRBV2	.	TGTGCCAGCACCATGAGGTCCAGGGCCGGGTTAGGGCAGTACTTC	CASTMRSRAGLGQYF
.	TRBJ2-7	TRBV5-4	.	TGTGCCAGCAGCTTGTACAGGAGCTCCTACGAGCAGTACTTC	CASSLYRSSYEQYF